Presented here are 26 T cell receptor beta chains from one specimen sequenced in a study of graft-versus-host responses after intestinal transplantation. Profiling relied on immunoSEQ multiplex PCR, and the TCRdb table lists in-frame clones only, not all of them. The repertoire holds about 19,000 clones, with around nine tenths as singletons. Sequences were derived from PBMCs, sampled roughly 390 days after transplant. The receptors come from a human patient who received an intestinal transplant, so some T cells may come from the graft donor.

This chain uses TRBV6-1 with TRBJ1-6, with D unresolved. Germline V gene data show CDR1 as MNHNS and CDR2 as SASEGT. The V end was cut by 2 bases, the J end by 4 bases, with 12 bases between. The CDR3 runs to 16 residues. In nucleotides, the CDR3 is TGTGCCAGCAGTGAATGGAGGGATCCATATAATTCACCCCTCCACTTT. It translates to CASSEWRDPYNSPLHF.

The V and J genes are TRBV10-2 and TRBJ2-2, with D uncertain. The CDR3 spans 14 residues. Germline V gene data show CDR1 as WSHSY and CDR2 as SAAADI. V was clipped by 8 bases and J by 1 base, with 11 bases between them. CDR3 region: CASEEKENTGELFF. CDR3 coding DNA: TGCGCCAGCGAAGAAAAAGAGAACACCGGGGAGCTGTTTTTT.

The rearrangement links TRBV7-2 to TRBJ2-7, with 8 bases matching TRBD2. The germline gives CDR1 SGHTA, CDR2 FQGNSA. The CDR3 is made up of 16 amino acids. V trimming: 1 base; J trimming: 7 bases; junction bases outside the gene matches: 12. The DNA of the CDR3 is TGTGCCAGCAGCTTAGGGGGGGCCACTAGCGGCGGGGAGCAGTACTTC. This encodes CASSLGGATSGGEQYF.

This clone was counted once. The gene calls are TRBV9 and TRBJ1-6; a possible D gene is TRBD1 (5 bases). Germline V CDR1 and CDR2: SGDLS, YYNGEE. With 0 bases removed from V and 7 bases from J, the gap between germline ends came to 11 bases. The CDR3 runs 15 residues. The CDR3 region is CASSVDGGWNSPLHF. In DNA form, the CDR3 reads TGTGCCAGCAGCGTAGATGGGGGATGGAATTCACCCCTCCACTTT.

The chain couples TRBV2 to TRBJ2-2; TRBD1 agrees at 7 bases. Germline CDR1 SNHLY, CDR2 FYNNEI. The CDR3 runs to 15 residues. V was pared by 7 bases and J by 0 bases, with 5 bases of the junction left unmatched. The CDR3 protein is CASKAQGANTGELFF. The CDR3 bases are TGTGCCAGCAAGGCCCAGGGGGCGAACACCGGGGAGCTGTTTTTT.

CDR3 nucleotides: TGCGCCAGCAGCCAAACACCTACCCCTTACAATGAGCAGTTCTTC. It translates to CASSQTPTPYNEQFF. V is TRBV4-1 and J is TRBJ2-1, with unresolved D. The V end was cut by 2 bases, the J end by 4 bases, with 12 bases between. The CDR3 spans 15 residues. The germline V gene has CDR1 MGHRA and CDR2 YSYEKL.

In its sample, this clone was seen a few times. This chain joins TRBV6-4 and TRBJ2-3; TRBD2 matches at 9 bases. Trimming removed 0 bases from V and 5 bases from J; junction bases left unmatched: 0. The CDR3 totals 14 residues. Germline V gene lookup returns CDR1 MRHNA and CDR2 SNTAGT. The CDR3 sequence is CASSDSSGRDTQYF. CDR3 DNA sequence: TGTGCCAGCAGTGACTCTAGCGGGAGAGATACGCAGTATTTT.

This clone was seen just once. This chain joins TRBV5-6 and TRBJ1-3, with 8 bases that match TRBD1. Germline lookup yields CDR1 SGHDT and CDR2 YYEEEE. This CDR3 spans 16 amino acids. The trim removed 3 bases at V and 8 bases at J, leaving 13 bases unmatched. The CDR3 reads CASSSQGGALGDTIYF. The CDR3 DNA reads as TGTGCCAGCAGCTCACAGGGGGGCGCTCTGGGGGACACCATATATTTT.

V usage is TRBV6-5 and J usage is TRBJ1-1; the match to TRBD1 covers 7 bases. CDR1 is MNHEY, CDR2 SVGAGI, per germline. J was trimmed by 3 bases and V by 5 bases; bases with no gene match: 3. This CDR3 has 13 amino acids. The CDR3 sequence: CASSEGAHTEAFF. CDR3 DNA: TGTGCCAGCAGTGAGGGGGCGCACACTGAAGCTTTCTTT.

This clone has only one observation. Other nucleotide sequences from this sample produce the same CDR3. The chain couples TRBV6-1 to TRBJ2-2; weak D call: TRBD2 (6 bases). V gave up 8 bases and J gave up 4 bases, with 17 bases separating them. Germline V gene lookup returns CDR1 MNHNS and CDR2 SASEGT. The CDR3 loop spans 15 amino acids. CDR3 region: CASQLEGRGTGELFF. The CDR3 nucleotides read TGTGCCAGCCAGCTCGAGGGGCGGGGCACCGGGGAGCTGTTTTTT.

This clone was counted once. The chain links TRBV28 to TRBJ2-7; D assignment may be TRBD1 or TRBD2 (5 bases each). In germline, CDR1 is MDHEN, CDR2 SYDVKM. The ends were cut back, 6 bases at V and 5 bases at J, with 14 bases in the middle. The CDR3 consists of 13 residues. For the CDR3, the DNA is TGTGCCAGCAGATCCGGGACGAGGGACGAGCAGTACTTC. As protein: CASRSGTRDEQYF.

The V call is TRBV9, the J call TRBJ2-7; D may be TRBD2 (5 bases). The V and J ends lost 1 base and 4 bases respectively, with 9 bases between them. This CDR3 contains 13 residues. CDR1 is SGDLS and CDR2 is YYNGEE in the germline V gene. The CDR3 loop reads CASSVNGGYEQYF. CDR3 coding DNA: TGTGCCAGCAGCGTAAACGGAGGTTACGAGCAGTACTTC.

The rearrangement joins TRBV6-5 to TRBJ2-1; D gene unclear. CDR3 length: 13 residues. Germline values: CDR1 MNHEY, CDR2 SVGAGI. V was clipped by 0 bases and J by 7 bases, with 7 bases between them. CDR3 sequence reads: CASSYSPLNEQFF. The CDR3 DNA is TGTGCCAGCAGTTACTCCCCGCTGAATGAGCAGTTCTTC.

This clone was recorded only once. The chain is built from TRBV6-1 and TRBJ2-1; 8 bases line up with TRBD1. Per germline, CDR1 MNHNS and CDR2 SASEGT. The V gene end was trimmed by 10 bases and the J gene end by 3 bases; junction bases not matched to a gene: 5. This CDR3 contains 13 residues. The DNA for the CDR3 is TGTGCCACAAGGACAGGGCACTACAATGAGCAGTTCTTC. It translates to CATRTGHYNEQFF.

CDR3 coding DNA: TGTGCCAGCAGCTCTACAGGGAGGGGAGAGACCCAGTACTTC. Translating gives CASSSTGRGETQYF. The chain employs TRBV11-1 and TRBJ2-5; tentative D call: TRBD2 (7 bases). CDR3 length: 14 amino acids. The germline V and J ends were trimmed by 4 bases and 4 bases, with 13 bases remaining between them. Germline loops: CDR1 SGHAT, CDR2 FQDESV (reference sequence).

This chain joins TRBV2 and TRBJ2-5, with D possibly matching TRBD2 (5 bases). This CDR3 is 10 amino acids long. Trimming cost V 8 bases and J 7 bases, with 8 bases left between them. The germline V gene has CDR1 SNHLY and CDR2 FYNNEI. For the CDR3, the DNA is TGTGCCAGCCACGAGGGGACCCAGTACTTC. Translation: CASHEGTQYF.

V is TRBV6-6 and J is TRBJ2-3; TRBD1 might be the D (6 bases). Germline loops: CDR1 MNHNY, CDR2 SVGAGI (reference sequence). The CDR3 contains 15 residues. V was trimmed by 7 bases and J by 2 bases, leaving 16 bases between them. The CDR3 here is CASTQWGQVTDTQYF. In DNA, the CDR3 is TGTGCCAGCACCCAATGGGGACAAGTCACAGATACGCAGTATTTT.

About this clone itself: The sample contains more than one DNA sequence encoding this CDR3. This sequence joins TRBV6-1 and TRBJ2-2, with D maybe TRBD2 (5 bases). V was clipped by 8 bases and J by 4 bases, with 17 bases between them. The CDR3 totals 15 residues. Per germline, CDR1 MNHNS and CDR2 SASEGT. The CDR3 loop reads CASQLEGRGTGELFF. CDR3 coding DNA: TGTGCCAGCCAGCTCGAGGGTCGGGGCACCGGGGAGCTGTTTTTT.

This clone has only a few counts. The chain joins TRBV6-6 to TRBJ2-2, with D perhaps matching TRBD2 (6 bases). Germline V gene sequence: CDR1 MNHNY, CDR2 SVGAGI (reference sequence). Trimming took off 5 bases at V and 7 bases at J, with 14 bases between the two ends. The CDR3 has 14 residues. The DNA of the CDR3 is TGTGCCAGCAGTGGGGTGGCCGGGGGCGGGGAGCTGTTTTTT. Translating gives CASSGVAGGGELFF.

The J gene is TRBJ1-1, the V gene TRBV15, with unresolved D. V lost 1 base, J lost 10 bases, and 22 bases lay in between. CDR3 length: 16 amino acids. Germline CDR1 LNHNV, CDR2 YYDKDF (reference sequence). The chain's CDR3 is CATSRGVPGYGEGAFF. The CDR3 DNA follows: TGTGCCACCAGCAGAGGGGTCCCGGGTTATGGGGAAGGAGCTTTCTTT.

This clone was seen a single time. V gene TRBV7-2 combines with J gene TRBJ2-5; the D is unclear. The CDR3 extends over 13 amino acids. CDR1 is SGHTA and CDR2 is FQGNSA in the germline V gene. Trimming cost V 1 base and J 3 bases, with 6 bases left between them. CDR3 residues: CASSLGPKETQYF. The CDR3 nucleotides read TGTGCCAGCAGCTTAGGGCCTAAAGAGACCCAGTACTTC.

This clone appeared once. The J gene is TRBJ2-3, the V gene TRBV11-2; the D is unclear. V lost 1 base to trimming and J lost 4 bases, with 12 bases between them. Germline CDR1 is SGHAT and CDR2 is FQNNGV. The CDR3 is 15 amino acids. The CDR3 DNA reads TGTGCCAGCAGCTTAGTTGGCTACGTCGCAGATACGCAGTATTTT. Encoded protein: CASSLVGYVADTQYF.

The chain's CDR3 is CASSPAGATDTQYF. Written as DNA, the CDR3 is TGTGCCAGCAGTCCAGCGGGAGCCACAGATACGCAGTATTTT. The V call is TRBV6-4, the J call TRBJ2-3; 8 bases match TRBD2. The CDR3 has 14 residues. With V trimmed by 5 bases and J by 2 bases, 3 bases remained unmatched. Per the germline V gene, CDR1 is MRHNA and CDR2 is SNTAGT.

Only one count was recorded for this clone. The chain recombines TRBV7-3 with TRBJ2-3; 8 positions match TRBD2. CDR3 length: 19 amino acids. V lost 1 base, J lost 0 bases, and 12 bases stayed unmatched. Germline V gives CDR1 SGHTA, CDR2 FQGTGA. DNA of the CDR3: TGTGCCAGCAGCTTAAACGGAGTTGGGCTAGCGGGTAGCACAGATACGCAGTATTTT. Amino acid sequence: CASSLNGVGLAGSTDTQYF. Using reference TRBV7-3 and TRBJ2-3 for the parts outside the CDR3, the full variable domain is GAGVSQTPSNKVTEKGKYVELRCDPISGHTALYWYRQSLGQGPEFLIYFQGTGAADDSGLPNDRFFAVRPEGSVSTLKIQRTERGDSAVYLCASSLNGVGLAGSTDTQYFGPGTRLTVL.

The CDR3: CASSSLTGSTDTQYF. CDR3 sequence (DNA): TGTGCCAGCAGCTCCCTTACGGGGAGCACAGATACGCAGTATTTT. The chain combines TRBV6-5 with TRBJ2-3; a weak D match, TRBD2 (5 bases). Looked up from germline, CDR1 is MNHEY and CDR2 is SVGAGI. CDR3 size: 15 residues. Trimming removed 6 bases at V and 0 bases at J, with 13 bases between.

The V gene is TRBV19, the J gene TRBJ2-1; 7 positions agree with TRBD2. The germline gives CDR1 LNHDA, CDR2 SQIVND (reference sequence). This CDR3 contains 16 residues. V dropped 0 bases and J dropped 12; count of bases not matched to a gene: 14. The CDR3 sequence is CASSIEPEGGSLSQFF. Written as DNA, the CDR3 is TGTGCCAGTAGTATAGAACCGGAGGGAGGGTCACTTTCGCAGTTCTTC.